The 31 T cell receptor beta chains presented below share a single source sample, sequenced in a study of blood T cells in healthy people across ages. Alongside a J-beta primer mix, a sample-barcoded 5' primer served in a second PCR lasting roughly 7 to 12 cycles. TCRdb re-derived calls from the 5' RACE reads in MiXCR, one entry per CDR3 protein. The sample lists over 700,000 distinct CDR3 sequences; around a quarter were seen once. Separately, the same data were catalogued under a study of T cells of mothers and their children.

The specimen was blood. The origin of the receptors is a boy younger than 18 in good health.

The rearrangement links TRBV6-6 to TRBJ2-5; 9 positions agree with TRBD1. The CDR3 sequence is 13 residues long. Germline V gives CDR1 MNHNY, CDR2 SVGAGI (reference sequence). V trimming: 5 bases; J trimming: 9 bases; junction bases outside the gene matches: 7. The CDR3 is CASSRGQGHPQYF. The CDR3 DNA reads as TGTGCCAGCAGTAGGGGACAGGGACATCCCCAGTACTTC.

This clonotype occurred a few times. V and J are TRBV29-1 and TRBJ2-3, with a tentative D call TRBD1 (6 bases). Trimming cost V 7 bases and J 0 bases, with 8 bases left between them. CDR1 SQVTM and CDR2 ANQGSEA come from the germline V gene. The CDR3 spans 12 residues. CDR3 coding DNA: TGCAGCGCACAGGGTAGCACAGATACGCAGTATTTT. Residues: CSAQGSTDTQYF.

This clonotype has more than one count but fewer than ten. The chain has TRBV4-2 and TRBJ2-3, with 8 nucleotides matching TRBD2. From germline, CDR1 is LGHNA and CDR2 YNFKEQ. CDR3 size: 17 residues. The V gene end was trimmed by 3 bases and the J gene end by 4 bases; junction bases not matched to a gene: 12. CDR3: CASSQPRSGSGADTQYF. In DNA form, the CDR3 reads TGTGCCAGCAGCCAGCCACGCAGCGGGAGTGGTGCAGATACGCAGTATTTT.

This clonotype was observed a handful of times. This chain's CDR3 is CSVSTSGAGEAFF. DNA for the CDR3: TGCAGCGTGTCCACGTCGGGGGCGGGTGAAGCTTTCTTT. This chain uses TRBV29-1 with TRBJ1-1, with a possible D match to TRBD1 (6 bases). This CDR3 is 13 amino acids long. Germline V gene sequence: CDR1 SQVTM, CDR2 ANQGSEA. Trimming pared 6 bases from V and 7 bases from J, leaving 18 bases between.

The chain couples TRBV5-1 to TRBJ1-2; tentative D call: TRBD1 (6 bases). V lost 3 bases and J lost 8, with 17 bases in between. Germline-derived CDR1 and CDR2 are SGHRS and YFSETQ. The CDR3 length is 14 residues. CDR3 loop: CASSWDNPDEGYTF. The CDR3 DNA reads TGCGCCAGCAGCTGGGACAACCCCGATGAAGGCTACACCTTC.

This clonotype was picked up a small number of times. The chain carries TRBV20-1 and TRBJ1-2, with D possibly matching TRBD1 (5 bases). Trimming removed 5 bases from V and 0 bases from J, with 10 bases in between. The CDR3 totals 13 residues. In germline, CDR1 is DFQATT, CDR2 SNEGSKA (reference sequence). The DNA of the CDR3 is TGCAGTGCTTTCAGGGAAACTAACTATGGCTACACCTTC. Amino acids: CSAFRETNYGYTF.

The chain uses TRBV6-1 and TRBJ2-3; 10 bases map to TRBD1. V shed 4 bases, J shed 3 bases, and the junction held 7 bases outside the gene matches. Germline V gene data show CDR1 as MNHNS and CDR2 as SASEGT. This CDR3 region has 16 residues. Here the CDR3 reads CASSGRTGGMTDTQYF. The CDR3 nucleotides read TGTGCCAGCAGTGGTCGGACAGGGGGTATGACAGATACGCAGTATTTT.

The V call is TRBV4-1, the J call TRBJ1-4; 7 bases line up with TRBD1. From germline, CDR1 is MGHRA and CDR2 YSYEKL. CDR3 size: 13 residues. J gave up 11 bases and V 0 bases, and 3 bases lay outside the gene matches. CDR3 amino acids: CASSQEGGQKLFF. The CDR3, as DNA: TGCGCCAGCAGCCAAGAAGGGGGACAGAAACTGTTTTTT.

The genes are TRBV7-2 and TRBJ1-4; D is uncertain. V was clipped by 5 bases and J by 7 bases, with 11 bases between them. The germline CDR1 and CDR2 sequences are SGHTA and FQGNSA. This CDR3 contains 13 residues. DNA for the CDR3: TGTGCCAGCAGCCCTACCCTGGCTGAAAAACTGTTTTTT. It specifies CASSPTLAEKLFF. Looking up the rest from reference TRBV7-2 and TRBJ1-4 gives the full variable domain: GAGVSQSPSNKVTEKGKDVELRCDPISGHTALYWYRQSLGQGLEFLIYFQGNSAPDKSGLPSDRFSAERTGGSVSTLTIQRTQQEDSAVYLCASSPTLAEKLFFGSGTQLSVL.

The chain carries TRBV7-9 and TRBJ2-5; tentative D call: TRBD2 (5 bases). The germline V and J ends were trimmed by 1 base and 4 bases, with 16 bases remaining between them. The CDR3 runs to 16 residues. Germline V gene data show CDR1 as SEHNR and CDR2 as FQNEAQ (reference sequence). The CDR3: CASSLELTGSGETQYF. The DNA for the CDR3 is TGTGCCAGCAGCTTAGAGTTGACGGGATCAGGAGAGACCCAGTACTTC.

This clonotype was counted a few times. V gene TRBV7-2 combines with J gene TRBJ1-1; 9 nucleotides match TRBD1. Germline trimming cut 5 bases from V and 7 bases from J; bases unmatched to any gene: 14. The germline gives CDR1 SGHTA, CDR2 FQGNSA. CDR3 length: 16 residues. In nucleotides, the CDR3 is TGTGCCAGCAGCCGATCCTCCGGGACAGGGAGGAATGAAGCTTTCTTT. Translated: CASSRSSGTGRNEAFF.

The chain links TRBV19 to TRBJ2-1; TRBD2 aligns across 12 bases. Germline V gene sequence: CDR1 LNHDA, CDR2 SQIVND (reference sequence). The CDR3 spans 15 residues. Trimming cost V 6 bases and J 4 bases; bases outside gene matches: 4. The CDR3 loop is CASSKTSGRYNEQFF. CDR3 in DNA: TGTGCCAGTAGCAAGACTAGCGGGAGATACAATGAGCAGTTCTTC.

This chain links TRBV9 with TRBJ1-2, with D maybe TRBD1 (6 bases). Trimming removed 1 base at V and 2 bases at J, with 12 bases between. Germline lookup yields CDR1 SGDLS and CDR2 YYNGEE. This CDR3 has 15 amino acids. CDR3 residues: CASSVRDNPNYGYTF. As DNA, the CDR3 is TGTGCCAGCAGCGTAAGGGACAACCCCAACTATGGCTACACCTTC.

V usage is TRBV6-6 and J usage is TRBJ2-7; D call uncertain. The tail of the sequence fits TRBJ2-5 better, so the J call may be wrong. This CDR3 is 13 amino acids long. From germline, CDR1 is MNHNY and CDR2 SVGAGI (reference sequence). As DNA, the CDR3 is TGTGCCAGCAGGGCCAGCACCCACGAGACCCAGTACTTC. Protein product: CASRASTHETQYF.

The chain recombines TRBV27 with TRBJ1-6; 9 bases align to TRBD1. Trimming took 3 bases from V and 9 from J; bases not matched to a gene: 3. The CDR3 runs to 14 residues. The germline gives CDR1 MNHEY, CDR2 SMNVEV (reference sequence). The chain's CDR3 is CASSFGTGLSPLHF. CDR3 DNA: TGTGCCAGCAGTTTTGGGACAGGGCTTTCACCCCTCCACTTT.

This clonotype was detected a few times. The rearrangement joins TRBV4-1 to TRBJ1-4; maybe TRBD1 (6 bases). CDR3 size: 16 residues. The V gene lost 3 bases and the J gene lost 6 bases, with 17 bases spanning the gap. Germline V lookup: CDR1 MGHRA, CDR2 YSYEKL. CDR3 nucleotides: TGCGCCAGCAGCCACAGGGATGGGGCAGGGGATGAAAAACTGTTTTTT. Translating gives CASSHRDGAGDEKLFF.

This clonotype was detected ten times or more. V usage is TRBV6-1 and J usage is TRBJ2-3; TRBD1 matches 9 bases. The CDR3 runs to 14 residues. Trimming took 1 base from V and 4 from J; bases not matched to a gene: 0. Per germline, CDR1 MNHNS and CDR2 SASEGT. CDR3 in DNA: TGTGCCAGCAGTGAAGGACAGGGGGCAGATACGCAGTATTTT. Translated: CASSEGQGADTQYF.

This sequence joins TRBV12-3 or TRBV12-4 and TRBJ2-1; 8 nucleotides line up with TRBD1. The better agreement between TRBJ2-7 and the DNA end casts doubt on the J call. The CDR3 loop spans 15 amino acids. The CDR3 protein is CASWGQGALSYEQYF. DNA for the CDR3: TGTGCCAGCTGGGGCCAGGGGGCTCTGTCCTACGAGCAGTACTTC.

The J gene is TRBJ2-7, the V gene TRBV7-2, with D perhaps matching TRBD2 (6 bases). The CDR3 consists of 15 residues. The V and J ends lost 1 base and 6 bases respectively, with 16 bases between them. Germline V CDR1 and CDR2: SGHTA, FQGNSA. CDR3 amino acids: CASSLVEGQGREQYF. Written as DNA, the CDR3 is TGTGCCAGCAGCTTAGTGGAGGGGCAGGGCCGCGAGCAGTACTTC. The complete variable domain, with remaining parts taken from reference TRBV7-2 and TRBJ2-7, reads GAGVSQSPSNKVTEKGKDVELRCDPISGHTALYWYRQSLGQGLEFLIYFQGNSAPDKSGLPSDRFSAERTGGSVSTLTIQRTQQEDSAVYLCASSLVEGQGREQYFGPGTRLTVT.

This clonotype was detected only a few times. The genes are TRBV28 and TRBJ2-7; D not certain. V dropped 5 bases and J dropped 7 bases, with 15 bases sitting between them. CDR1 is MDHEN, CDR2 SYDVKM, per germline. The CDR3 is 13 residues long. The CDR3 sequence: CASSDLGQAEQYF. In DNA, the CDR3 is TGTGCCAGCAGTGACCTTGGGCAGGCGGAGCAGTACTTC.

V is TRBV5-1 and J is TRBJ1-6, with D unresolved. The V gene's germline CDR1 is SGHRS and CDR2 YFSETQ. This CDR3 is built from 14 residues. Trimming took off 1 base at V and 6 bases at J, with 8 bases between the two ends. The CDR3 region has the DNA TGCGCCAGCAGCTTGCCTCAGCCTAATTCACCCCTCCACTTT. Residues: CASSLPQPNSPLHF.

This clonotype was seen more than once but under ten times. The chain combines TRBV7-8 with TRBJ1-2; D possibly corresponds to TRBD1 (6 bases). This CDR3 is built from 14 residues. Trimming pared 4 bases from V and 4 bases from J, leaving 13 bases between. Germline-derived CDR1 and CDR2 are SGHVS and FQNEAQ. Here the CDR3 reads CASSSSWGAYGYTF. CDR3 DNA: TGTGCCAGCAGCTCCTCCTGGGGGGCCTATGGCTACACCTTC.

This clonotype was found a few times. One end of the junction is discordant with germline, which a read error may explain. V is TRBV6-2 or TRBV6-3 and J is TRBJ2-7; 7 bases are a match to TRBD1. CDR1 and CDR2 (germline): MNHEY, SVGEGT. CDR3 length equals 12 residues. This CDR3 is CASSYGDSLCVF. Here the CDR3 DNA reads TGTGCCAGCAGTTATGGGGACAGCCTTTGTGTCTTC.

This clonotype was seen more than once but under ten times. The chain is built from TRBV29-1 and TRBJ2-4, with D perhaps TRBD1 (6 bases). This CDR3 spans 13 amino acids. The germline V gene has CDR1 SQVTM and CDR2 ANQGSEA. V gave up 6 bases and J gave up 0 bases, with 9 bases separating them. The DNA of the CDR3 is TGCAGCGTACAGGGATTAGCCAAAAACATTCAGTACTTC. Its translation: CSVQGLAKNIQYF.

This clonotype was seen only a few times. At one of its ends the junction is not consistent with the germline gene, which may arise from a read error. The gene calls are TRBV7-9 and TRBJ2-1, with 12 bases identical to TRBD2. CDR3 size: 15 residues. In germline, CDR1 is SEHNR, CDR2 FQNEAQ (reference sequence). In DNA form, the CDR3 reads TGCGCCAGCAGCATCCTGACTAGCGGGAGACTTGAGCAGTTCTTC. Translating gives CASSILTSGRLEQFF.

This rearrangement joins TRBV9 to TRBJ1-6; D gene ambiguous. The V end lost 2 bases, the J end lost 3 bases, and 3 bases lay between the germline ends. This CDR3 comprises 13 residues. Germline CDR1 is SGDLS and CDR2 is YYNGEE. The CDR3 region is CASSVNYNSPLHF. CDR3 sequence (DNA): TGTGCCAGCAGCGTTAACTATAATTCACCCCTCCACTTT.

The CDR3 DNA sequence: TGCAGCGTCCTGTTGACAGGGGCGGGGGAAAAACTGTTTTTT. It yields the protein CSVLLTGAGEKLFF. The chain recombines TRBV29-1 with TRBJ1-4; TRBD1 agrees at 8 bases. Germline trimming cut 6 bases from V and 8 bases from J; bases unmatched to any gene: 11. CDR1 and CDR2 (germline): SQVTM, ANQGSEA. The CDR3 has 14 amino acids.

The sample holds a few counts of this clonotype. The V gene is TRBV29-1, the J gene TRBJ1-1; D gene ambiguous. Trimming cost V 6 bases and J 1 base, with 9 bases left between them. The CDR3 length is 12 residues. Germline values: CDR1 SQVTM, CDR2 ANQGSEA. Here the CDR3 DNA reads TGCAGCGTGAGAGAAGGGAACACTGAAGCTTTCTTT. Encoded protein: CSVREGNTEAFF.

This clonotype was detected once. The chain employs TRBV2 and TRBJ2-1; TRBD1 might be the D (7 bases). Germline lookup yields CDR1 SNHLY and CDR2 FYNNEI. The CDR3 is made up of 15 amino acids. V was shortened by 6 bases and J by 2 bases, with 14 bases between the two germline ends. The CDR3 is CASRKGRGAYNEQFF. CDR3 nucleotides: TGTGCCAGCAGGAAAGGCAGGGGGGCCTACAATGAGCAGTTCTTC.

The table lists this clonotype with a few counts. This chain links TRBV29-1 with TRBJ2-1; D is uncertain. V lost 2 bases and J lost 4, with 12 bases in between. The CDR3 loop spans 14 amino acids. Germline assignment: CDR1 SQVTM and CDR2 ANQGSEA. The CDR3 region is CSVELRSLYNEQFF. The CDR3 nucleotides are TGCAGCGTTGAATTGAGAAGCCTATACAATGAGCAGTTCTTC.

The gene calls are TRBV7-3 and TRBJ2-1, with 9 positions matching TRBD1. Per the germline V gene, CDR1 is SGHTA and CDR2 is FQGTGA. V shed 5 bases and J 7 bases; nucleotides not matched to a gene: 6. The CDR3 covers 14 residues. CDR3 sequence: CASSRDRVENEQFF. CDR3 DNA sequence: TGTGCCAGCAGCCGGGACAGGGTCGAGAATGAGCAGTTCTTC.